The next 8 T cell receptor beta chains were all read from a single sample in a study of blood T cell repertoires in COVID-19. TCRdb's copy holds only in-frame clones and misses some; the assay was immunoSEQ multiplex PCR. The data show around 160,000 clones, about four fifths seen once. Sequencing was performed on PBMCs or T cells enriched from blood (not recorded which). Receptors originate from a woman aged 60 to 75 who had recovered from COVID-19.

The chain has TRBV7-3 and TRBJ2-7; 12 bases line up with TRBD2. With V trimmed by 3 bases and J by 6 bases, 0 bases remained unmatched. The CDR3 contains 13 residues. Germline V gene data show CDR1 as SGHTA and CDR2 as FQGTGA. CDR3 nucleotide sequence: TGTGCCAGCAGCTTGACTAGCGGGGGCGAGCAGTACTTC. It translates to CASSLTSGGEQYF.

CDR3 in DNA: TGCGCCAGCAGCTTGGCAAGGACTAGCGGGGGGCACCAAGAGACCCAGTACTTC. It yields the protein CASSLARTSGGHQETQYF. The chain couples TRBV5-1 to TRBJ2-5, with 14 bases that match TRBD2. CDR3 length equals 18 residues. J was trimmed by 0 bases and V by 0 bases; bases with no gene match: 4. Per germline, CDR1 SGHRS and CDR2 YFSETQ.

The DNA of the CDR3 is TGTGCCAGCAGTTCCCGTCGTACAGGGGGATTGTACTTC. This encodes CASSSRRTGGLYF. The chain uses TRBV28 and TRBJ2-7, with 8 positions matching TRBD1. The CDR3 loop spans 13 amino acids. Germline CDR1 is MDHEN and CDR2 is SYDVKM. V gave up 4 bases and J gave up 12 bases; unmatched junction bases: 11.

V is TRBV28 and J is TRBJ1-2; 8 bases are shared with TRBD1. Germline V CDR1 and CDR2: MDHEN, SYDVKM. This CDR3 is built from 13 residues. Trimming removed 6 bases from V and 4 bases from J; junction bases left unmatched: 4. The CDR3 sequence: CASRVTGAYGYTF. CDR3 sequence (DNA): TGTGCCAGCAGAGTGACAGGGGCCTATGGCTACACCTTC.

V gene TRBV30 combines with J gene TRBJ2-5; no clear D gene. Trimming pared 5 bases from V and 2 bases from J, leaving 15 bases between. Germline assignment: CDR1 GTSNPN and CDR2 SVGIG (reference sequence). The CDR3 length is 14 residues. Here the CDR3 reads CAWSPGPGQETQYF. The CDR3 DNA reads as TGTGCCTGGTCCCCCGGTCCAGGTCAAGAGACCCAGTACTTC.

The rearrangement links TRBV6-1 to TRBJ1-4; 9 bases match TRBD1. Germline assignment: CDR1 MNHNS and CDR2 SASEGT. The CDR3 spans 16 residues. J was trimmed by 8 bases and V by 1 base; bases with no gene match: 8. The DNA for the CDR3 is TGTGCCAGCAGTGAAGTGGGCCGGGACAGGGACGAAAAACTGTTTTTT. Translation gives CASSEVGRDRDEKLFF.

V is TRBV2 and J is TRBJ2-7; the D gene is possibly TRBD1 (6 bases). The germline V gene has CDR1 SNHLY and CDR2 FYNNEI. CDR3 length equals 13 residues. With 8 bases removed from V and 2 bases from J, the gap between germline ends came to 13 bases. The CDR3 region has the DNA TGTGCCAGCGAATCGGACAGAGCCTACGAGCAGTACTTC. Translated: CASESDRAYEQYF.

This rearrangement joins TRBV3-1 (or the pseudogene TRBV3-2) to TRBJ2-5; possible D gene TRBD1, 5 bases. V was trimmed by 0 bases and J by 5 bases, leaving 13 bases between them. Germline CDR1 is LGHDT and CDR2 is YNNKEL (reference sequence). The CDR3 runs to 15 residues. CDR3 sequence: CASSQDGAGRETQYF. As DNA, the CDR3 is TGTGCCAGCAGCCAAGATGGTGCAGGGCGGGAGACCCAGTACTTC.